The 26 T cell receptor beta chains below come from one sample, sequenced in a study of blood T cell repertoires in COVID-19. Here immunoSEQ multiplex PCR was the method, and the copy in TCRdb shows in-frame clones only, minus some. Found here are about 140,000 clones, less than 85% of them singletons; the top ten hold 8% to 10%. Sample: peripheral blood. Receptors originate from a woman of 80 years or more in a cohort sampled during active or convalescent COVID-19.

The V gene is TRBV2, the J gene TRBJ2-2; the match to TRBD1 covers 8 bases. CDR3 length: 15 residues. In germline, CDR1 is SNHLY, CDR2 FYNNEI. V lost 6 bases to trimming and J lost 5 bases; unmatched junction nucleotides: 8. The CDR3 loop reads CASSYRGYRTGELFF. CDR3 in DNA: TGTGCCAGCAGCTACAGGGGGTATCGAACCGGGGAGCTGTTTTTT.

The chain combines TRBV15 with TRBJ2-5; no clear D. The CDR3 is made up of 13 amino acids. CDR1 and CDR2 (germline): LNHNV, YYDKDF (reference sequence). The V end lost 6 bases, the J end lost 5 bases, and 13 bases lay between the germline ends. Written as DNA, the CDR3 is TGTGCCACCAGTGCATGGCAGATCGAGACCCAGTACTTC. Amino acid sequence: CATSAWQIETQYF.

The V and J genes are TRBV18 and TRBJ1-3; 9 bases are shared with TRBD1. Germline CDR1 reads KGHSH; CDR2 reads LQKENI. CDR3 length: 15 residues. V gave up 6 bases and J gave up 7 bases; unmatched junction bases: 10. The CDR3 nucleotides are TGTGCCAGCTCCGGAAATGCGGGACAGGGCAACACCATATATTTT. This codes for CASSGNAGQGNTIYF.

The chain links TRBV7-9 to TRBJ1-2, with TRBD1 identical over 9 bases. With V trimmed by 8 bases and J by 0 bases, 16 bases remained unmatched. The CDR3 covers 18 residues. Germline values: CDR1 SEHNR, CDR2 FQNEAQ (reference sequence). CDR3 DNA sequence: TGTGCCAGCGGGGGAGACAGGGGGTCCTCCTATTCTAACTATGGCTACACCTTC. This gives the protein CASGGDRGSSYSNYGYTF.

CDR3 in DNA: TGTGCCAGCAGCCCATTTTGGGCGGGCTCTGGAAACACCATATATTTT. Its protein product is CASSPFWAGSGNTIYF. This rearrangement joins TRBV3-1 (or the pseudogene TRBV3-2) to TRBJ1-3; D call uncertain. There are 16 residues in the CDR3. Looked up from germline, CDR1 is LGHDT and CDR2 is YNNKEL (reference sequence). Trimming left V 4 bases short and J 0 bases short, with 13 bases between.

The chain combines TRBV7-9 with TRBJ1-1; the D gene is possibly TRBD1 (5 bases). This CDR3 is built from 13 residues. Germline CDR1 and CDR2: SEHNR and FQNEAQ (reference sequence). The ends were cut back, 8 bases at V and 1 base at J, with 11 bases in the middle. CDR3 coding DNA: TGTGCCAGCCGTGGGGGGACGAACACTGAAGCTTTCTTT. As protein: CASRGGTNTEAFF.

The chain links TRBV10-3 to TRBJ1-6; D not certain. Germline lookup yields CDR1 ENHRY and CDR2 SYGVKD. V was shortened by 3 bases and J by 7 bases, with 7 bases between the two germline ends. The CDR3 runs to 13 residues. Here the CDR3 DNA reads TGTGCCATCAGTGAACACCAAAATTCACCCCTCCACTTT. Residues: CAISEHQNSPLHF.

This clone was detected only once. CDR3 coding DNA: TGTGCCAGCAGTTGGACAGGGGGCTTAACCGGGGAGCTGTTTTTT. This gives the protein CASSWTGGLTGELFF. V gene TRBV27 combines with J gene TRBJ2-2, with TRBD1 matching 11 bases. Trimming took 4 bases from V and 5 from J; bases not matched to a gene: 3. Germline V gene data show CDR1 as MNHEY and CDR2 as SMNVEV (reference sequence). The CDR3 is 15 amino acids.

This chain uses TRBV7-2 with TRBJ1-5; D is possibly TRBD1 (5 bases). The CDR3 is 17 residues long. V lost 1 base and J lost 0, with 13 bases in between. Germline CDR1 is SGHTA and CDR2 is FQGNSA. CDR3 coding DNA: TGTGCCAGCAGCTTAGTTTTCAGACAGACTAGCAATCAGCCCCAGCATTTT. This sequence encodes CASSLVFRQTSNQPQHF.

This sequence joins TRBV5-1 and TRBJ1-2, with D possibly matching TRBD1 (6 bases). V was pared by 4 bases and J by 6 bases, with 22 bases between. This CDR3 has 16 amino acids. Looked up from germline, CDR1 is SGHRS and CDR2 is YFSETQ. The CDR3 DNA reads TGCGCCAGCAGCCCCCGGACAGACTCCGGATTAGATGGCTACACCTTC. This encodes CASSPRTDSGLDGYTF.

This clone was counted once. The V and J genes are TRBV5-1 and TRBJ2-5, with TRBD2 identical over 7 bases. Germline CDR1 SGHRS, CDR2 YFSETQ. The trim removed 0 bases at V and 3 bases at J, leaving 2 bases unmatched. The CDR3 contains 14 residues. CDR3 region: CASSLVAGEETQYF. In DNA, the CDR3 is TGCGCCAGCAGCTTGGTTGCGGGGGAAGAGACCCAGTACTTC.

This clone was detected only a few times. This rearrangement joins TRBV5-1 to TRBJ2-2, with 7 bases identical to TRBD1. The CDR3 spans 15 residues. Germline CDR1 SGHRS, CDR2 YFSETQ. Trimming removed 0 bases from V and 3 bases from J; junction bases left unmatched: 2. The CDR3 region is CASSLDQGDTGELFF. CDR3 DNA sequence: TGCGCCAGCAGCTTGGATCAGGGGGACACCGGGGAGCTGTTTTTT.

This chain uses TRBV7-2 with TRBJ1-3; D remains ambiguous. Trimming removed 1 base at V and 1 base at J, with 8 bases between. Germline V gene data show CDR1 as SGHTA and CDR2 as FQGNSA. The CDR3 covers 15 residues. CDR3 sequence: CASSLGFGSGNTIYF. The DNA for the CDR3 is TGTGCCAGCAGCTTAGGTTTCGGGTCTGGAAACACCATATATTTT.

V gene TRBV18 combines with J gene TRBJ2-2, with D possibly being TRBD2 (6 bases). The CDR3 totals 15 residues. Per the germline V gene, CDR1 is KGHSH and CDR2 is LQKENI. The V end was cut by 5 bases, the J end by 0 bases, with 10 bases between. CDR3 sequence reads: CASSAAGTNTGELFF. The CDR3 nucleotides read TGTGCCAGCTCAGCCGCGGGGACGAACACCGGGGAGCTGTTTTTT.

The genes are TRBV9 and TRBJ2-3, with 8 positions matching TRBD1. Trimming removed 2 bases from V and 0 bases from J; junction bases left unmatched: 5. Germline-derived CDR1 and CDR2 are SGDLS and YYNGEE. This CDR3 spans 16 amino acids. CDR3 nucleotides: TGTGCCAGCAGCGTGACAGGGGCCGCGAGCACAGATACGCAGTATTTT. Translation: CASSVTGAASTDTQYF.

This clone was counted at least ten times. The CDR3 bases are TGTGCCAGCAGTCTACAGGTGAACACTGAAGCTTTCTTT. Protein sequence: CASSLQVNTEAFF. V gene TRBV12-3 or TRBV12-4 combines with J gene TRBJ1-1; a possible D gene is TRBD1 (5 bases). The CDR3 has 13 amino acids. The V end was cut by 5 bases, the J end by 0 bases, with 7 bases between.

The genes are TRBV3-1 (or the pseudogene TRBV3-2) and TRBJ2-1, with D tentatively TRBD1 (5 bases). CDR3 size: 13 residues. Trimming removed 5 bases from V and 5 bases from J, with 10 bases in between. Germline-derived CDR1 and CDR2 are LGHDT and YNNKEL (reference sequence). The CDR3 loop is CASSTTEDNEQFF. DNA for the CDR3: TGTGCCAGCAGCACGACAGAAGACAATGAGCAGTTCTTC.

Points on this clone: The same CDR3 arises from other DNA sequences in this sample as well. The gene calls are TRBV30 and TRBJ1-5, with 7 bases lining up with TRBD1. Germline V gene sequence: CDR1 GTSNPN, CDR2 SVGIG (reference sequence). The CDR3 contains 13 residues. With 0 bases clipped from V and 4 bases from J, the junction kept 0 bases outside the gene matches. The CDR3 reads CAWSVQGNQPQHF. CDR3 DNA: TGTGCCTGGAGTGTACAGGGGAATCAGCCCCAGCATTTT.

This sequence joins TRBV24-1 and TRBJ2-2, with D maybe TRBD1 (5 bases). Trimming stripped 5 bases from V and 0 bases from J, with 12 bases between. Germline CDR1 reads KGHDR; CDR2 reads SFDVKD. The CDR3 runs to 16 residues. The CDR3 DNA follows: TGTGCCACCAGTGTCTCCAGGACATCGAACACCGGGGAGCTGTTTTTT. Its protein product is CATSVSRTSNTGELFF.

The J gene is TRBJ1-1, the V gene TRBV3-1 (or the pseudogene TRBV3-2); the match to TRBD1 covers 8 bases. This CDR3 is 14 amino acids long. CDR1 LGHDT and CDR2 YNNKEL come from the germline V gene (reference sequence). Losses at the gene ends were 5 bases for V and 4 bases for J; bases not matched to a gene: 6. Written as DNA, the CDR3 is TGTGCCAGCAGCAAGGACAGGGAGGCCACTGAAGCTTTCTTT. As protein: CASSKDREATEAFF.

J is TRBJ1-6 and V is TRBV28; the D gene is possibly TRBD1 (5 bases). Trimming took off 3 bases at V and 6 bases at J, with 15 bases between the two ends. CDR3 length: 16 residues. CDR1 and CDR2 (germline): MDHEN, SYDVKM. The CDR3 DNA reads TGTGCCAGCAGTTTCCCTACGGGGGGAGGTAATTCACCCCTCCACTTT. Translating gives CASSFPTGGGNSPLHF. Full variable domain (outside the CDR3, taken from reference TRBV28 and TRBJ1-6): DVKVTQSSRYLVKRTGEKVFLECVQDMDHENMFWYRQDPGLGLRLIYFSYDVKMKEKGDIPEGYSVSREKKERFSLILESASTNQTSMYLCASSFPTGGGNSPLHFGNGTRLTVT.

This clone was seen once. The chain recombines TRBV5-4 with TRBJ2-2, with 7 bases lining up with TRBD1. CDR3 length: 16 residues. Germline V gives CDR1 SGHNT, CDR2 YYREEE (reference sequence). V gave up 4 bases and J gave up 0 bases; unmatched junction bases: 6. The CDR3 loop reads CASSGTEQSNTGELFF. The CDR3, as DNA: TGTGCCAGCAGCGGGACAGAGCAATCGAACACCGGGGAGCTGTTTTTT. Variable domain in full (rest from reference TRBV5-4 and TRBJ2-2): ETGVTQSPTHLIKTRGQQVTLRCSSQSGHNTVSWYQQALGQGPQFIFQYYREEENGRGNFPPRFSGLQFPNYSSELNVNALELDDSALYLCASSGTEQSNTGELFFGEGSRLTVL.

This clone has just a few counts. The chain uses TRBV11-2 and TRBJ2-3, with TRBD1 matching over 7 bases. The CDR3 is made up of 14 amino acids. Germline V gene sequence: CDR1 SGHAT, CDR2 FQNNGV. With V trimmed by 5 bases and J by 4 bases, 6 bases remained unmatched. The CDR3 sequence is CASSPRQGPDTQYF. For the CDR3, the DNA is TGTGCCAGCAGCCCCCGACAGGGCCCAGATACGCAGTATTTT.

This chain connects TRBV9 to TRBJ2-1; TRBD1 aligns across 7 bases. Germline V gene lookup returns CDR1 SGDLS and CDR2 YYNGEE. The J segment lost 7 bases and the V segment lost 3 bases, leaving 10 bases of the junction unmatched. CDR3 size: 15 residues. The CDR3 sequence is CASSADRTDGNEQFF. The CDR3 DNA sequence: TGTGCCAGCAGCGCGGACAGGACAGATGGAAATGAGCAGTTCTTC.

The rearrangement uses TRBV7-6 and TRBJ2-1; a weak D match, TRBD1 (6 bases). Germline CDR1 is SGHVS and CDR2 is FNYEAQ. V was trimmed by 1 base and J by 5 bases, leaving 9 bases between them. The CDR3 has 14 residues. The CDR3 DNA reads as TGTGCCAGCAGCTTAGTGCACAGGGACAATGAGCAGTTCTTC. This sequence encodes CASSLVHRDNEQFF.

The chain employs TRBV7-2 and TRBJ1-1, with unresolved D. The CDR3 runs to 12 residues. Trimming removed 2 bases from V and 5 bases from J, with 6 bases in between. Per germline, CDR1 SGHTA and CDR2 FQGNSA. CDR3 bases: TGTGCCAGCAGCTTACGGGAGACTGAAGCTTTCTTT. Amino acids: CASSLRETEAFF.